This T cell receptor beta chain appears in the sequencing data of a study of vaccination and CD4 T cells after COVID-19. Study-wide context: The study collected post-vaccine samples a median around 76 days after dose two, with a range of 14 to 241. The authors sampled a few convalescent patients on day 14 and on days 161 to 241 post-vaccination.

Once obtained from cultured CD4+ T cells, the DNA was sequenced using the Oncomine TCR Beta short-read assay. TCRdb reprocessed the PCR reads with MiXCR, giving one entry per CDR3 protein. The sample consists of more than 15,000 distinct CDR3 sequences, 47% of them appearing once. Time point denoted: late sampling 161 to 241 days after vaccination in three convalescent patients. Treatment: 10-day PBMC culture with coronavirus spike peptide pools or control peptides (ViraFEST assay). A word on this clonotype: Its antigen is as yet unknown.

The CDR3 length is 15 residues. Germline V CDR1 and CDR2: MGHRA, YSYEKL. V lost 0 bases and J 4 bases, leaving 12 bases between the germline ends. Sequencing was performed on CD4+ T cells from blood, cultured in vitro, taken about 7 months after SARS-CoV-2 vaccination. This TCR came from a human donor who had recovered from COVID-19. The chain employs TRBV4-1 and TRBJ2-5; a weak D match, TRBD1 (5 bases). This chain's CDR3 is CASSQDTVRVETQYF. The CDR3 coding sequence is TGCGCCAGCAGCCAAGATACGGTCAGGGTAGAGACCCAGTACTTC.